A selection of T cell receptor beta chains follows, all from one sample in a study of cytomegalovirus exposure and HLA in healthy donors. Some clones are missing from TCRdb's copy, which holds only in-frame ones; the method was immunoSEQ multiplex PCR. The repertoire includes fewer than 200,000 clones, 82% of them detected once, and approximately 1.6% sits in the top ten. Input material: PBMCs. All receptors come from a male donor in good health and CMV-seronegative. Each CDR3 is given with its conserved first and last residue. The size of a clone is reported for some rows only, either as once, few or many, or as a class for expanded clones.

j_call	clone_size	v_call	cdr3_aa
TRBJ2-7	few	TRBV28	CASSLSQGPSSEQYF
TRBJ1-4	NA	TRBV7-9	CASSPGAGGTNEKLFF
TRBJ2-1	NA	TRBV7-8	CASSSTGLGHYNEQFF
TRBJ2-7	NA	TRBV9	CASSVGTGVYEQYF
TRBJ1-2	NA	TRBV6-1	CASRDGTGYHGYTF
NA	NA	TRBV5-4	CASSLAGGLSYEQFF
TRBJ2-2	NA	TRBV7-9	CASSTGQGTGELFF
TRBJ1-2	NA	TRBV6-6	CASSYVIGYTF
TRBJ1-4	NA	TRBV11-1	CASSLASSSGVPTRLFF
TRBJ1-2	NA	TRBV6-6	CASTYTTLKGDGGYTF
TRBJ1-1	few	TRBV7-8	CASSSGSGGALSDTEAFF
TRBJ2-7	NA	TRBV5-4	CASSPHSGRIYEQYF
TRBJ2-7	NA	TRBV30	CAWSVSRTSGYSYEQYF
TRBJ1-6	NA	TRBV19	CASSFGTGVKNAPLHF
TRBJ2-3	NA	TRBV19	CASSIPGPDTQYF
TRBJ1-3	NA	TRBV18	CASSPSGVAGNTIYF
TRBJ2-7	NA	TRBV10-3	CAISDRTGSYEQYF